These T cell receptor beta chains were read from a single sample in a study of blood T cell repertoires in COVID-19. Clones were read by immunoSEQ multiplex PCR, and TCRdb kept only the in-frame ones, dropping some. The sample has about 100,000 clones, roughly 84% seen once; the top ten hold around 13%. Specimen: peripheral blood. These receptors were obtained from a human donor in a cohort sampled during active COVID-19. The CDR3 runs from the conserved cysteine through the conserved F or W. Fields, in order: V gene, clone size, D gene, J gene, CDR3 protein, CDR3 DNA. A D gene is named only where the DNA matches it firmly. The size entry is marked missing in some rows and otherwise reads once, few, many or a size class.

TRBV7-9	-	-	TRBJ2-2	CASSQSGVGELFF	TGTGCCAGCAGCCAATCAGGGGTCGGGGAGCTGTTTTTT
TRBV12-2	once	-	TRBJ2-1	CASRFMPRGPKNEQFF	TGTGCAAGTCGCTTTATGCCCAGGGGCCCAAAGAATGAGCAGTTCTTC
TRBV9	-	TRBD2	TRBJ2-7	CASSRGLAGTSYEQYF	TGTGCCAGCAGCCGAGGACTAGCGGGGACCTCCTACGAGCAGTACTTC
TRBV27	-	TRBD1	TRBJ1-1	CASSPPGGGEAFF	TGTGCCAGCAGTCCCCCAGGGGGCGGCGAAGCTTTCTTT
TRBV10-1	-	-	TRBJ1-5	CASSETGDQPQHF	TGCGCCAGCAGTGAGACGGGTGATCAGCCCCAGCATTTT
TRBV28	-	-	TRBJ2-1	CASSSKDRTYNEQFF	TGTGCCAGCAGTTCGAAAGACAGGACTTACAATGAGCAGTTCTTC
TRBV7-6	-	TRBD1	TRBJ2-3	CASSLVGTGTDTQYF	TGTGCCAGCAGCTTAGTCGGGACAGGCACAGATACGCAGTATTTT
TRBV6-2/TRBV6-3	-	TRBD2	TRBJ2-1	CASSYSPPSGVYNEQFF	TGTGCCAGCAGTTACTCCCCTCCTAGCGGGGTTTACAATGAGCAGTTCTTC
TRBV18	-	TRBD1	TRBJ1-2	CASSPGTAQGYTF	TGTGCCAGCTCACCAGGGACAGCGCAAGGCTACACCTTC
TRBV5-1	-	-	TRBJ2-7	CASSLMSSSYEQYF	TGCGCCAGCAGCTTGATGTCGAGCTCCTACGAGCAGTACTTC
TRBV10-3	-	TRBD1	TRBJ1-4	CAIQGAANEKLFF	TGTGCCATCCAGGGGGCTGCTAATGAAAAACTGTTTTTT
TRBV19	-	TRBD1	TRBJ1-1	CASIRTGATEAFF	TGTGCCAGTATAAGAACAGGGGCCACTGAAGCTTTCTTT
TRBV7-2	-	-	TRBJ2-2	CASSLALTGELFF	TGTGCCAGCAGCTTAGCTCTCACCGGGGAGCTGTTTTTT
TRBV3-1/TRBV3-2	-	-	TRBJ2-5	CASSQFGETQYF	TGTGCCAGCAGCCAGTTCGGAGAGACCCAGTACTTC
TRBV12-3/TRBV12-4	-	-	TRBJ1-5	CASRAEGNQPQHF	TGTGCCAGCAGGGCGGAGGGCAATCAGCCCCAGCATTTT
TRBV7-2	few	-	TRBJ2-7	CASSSPPNSYEQYF	TGTGCCAGCAGCTCCCCCCCCAACTCCTACGAGCAGTACTTC